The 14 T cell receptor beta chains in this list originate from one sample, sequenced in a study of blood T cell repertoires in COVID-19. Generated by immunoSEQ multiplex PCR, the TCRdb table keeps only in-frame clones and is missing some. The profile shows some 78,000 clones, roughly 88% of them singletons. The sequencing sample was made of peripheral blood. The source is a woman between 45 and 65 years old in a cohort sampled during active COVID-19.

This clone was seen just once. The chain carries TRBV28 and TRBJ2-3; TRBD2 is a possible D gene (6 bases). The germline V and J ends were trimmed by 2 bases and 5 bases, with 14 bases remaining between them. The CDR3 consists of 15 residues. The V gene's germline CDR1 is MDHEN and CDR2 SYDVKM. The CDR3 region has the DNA TGTGCCAGCAGTTTAGCGGGGAGCAGGGAAGATACGCAGTATTTT. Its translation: CASSLAGSREDTQYF.

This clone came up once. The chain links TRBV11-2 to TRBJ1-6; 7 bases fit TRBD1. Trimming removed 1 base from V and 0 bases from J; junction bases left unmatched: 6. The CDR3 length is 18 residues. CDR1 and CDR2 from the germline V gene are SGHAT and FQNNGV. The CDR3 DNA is TGTGCCAGCAGCTTAGTAGGGGGACAGAGCTCCTATAATTCACCCCTCCACTTT. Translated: CASSLVGGQSSYNSPLHF.

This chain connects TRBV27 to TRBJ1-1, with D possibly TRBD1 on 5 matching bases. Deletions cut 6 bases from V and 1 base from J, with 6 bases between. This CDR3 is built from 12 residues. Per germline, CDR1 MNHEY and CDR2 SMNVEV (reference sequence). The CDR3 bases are TGTGCCAGCAGAAGGGGGAACACTGAAGCTTTCTTT. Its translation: CASRRGNTEAFF.

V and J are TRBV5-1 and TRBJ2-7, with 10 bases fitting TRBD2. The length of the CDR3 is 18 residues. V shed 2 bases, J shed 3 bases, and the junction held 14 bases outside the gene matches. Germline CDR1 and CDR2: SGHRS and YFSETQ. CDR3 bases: TGCGCCAGCAGCTTTGGGAGCCAGCGGGAGGGCTTGAACTACGAGCAGTACTTC. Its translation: CASSFGSQREGLNYEQYF.

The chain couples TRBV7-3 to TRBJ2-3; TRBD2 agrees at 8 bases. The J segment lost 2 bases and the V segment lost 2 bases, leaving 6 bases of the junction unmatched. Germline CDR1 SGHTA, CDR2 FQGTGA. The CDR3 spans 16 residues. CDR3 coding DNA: TGTGCCAGCAGCTTATCGGGACTAGGGAACACAGATACGCAGTATTTT. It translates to CASSLSGLGNTDTQYF.

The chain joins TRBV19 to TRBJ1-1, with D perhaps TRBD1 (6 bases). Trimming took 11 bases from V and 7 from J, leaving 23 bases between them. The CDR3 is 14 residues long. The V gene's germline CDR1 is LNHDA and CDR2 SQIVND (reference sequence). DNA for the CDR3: TGTGCCCCCTTAGCCCCCTGGTGGACAGATGAAGCTTTCTTT. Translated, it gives CAPLAPWWTDEAFF.

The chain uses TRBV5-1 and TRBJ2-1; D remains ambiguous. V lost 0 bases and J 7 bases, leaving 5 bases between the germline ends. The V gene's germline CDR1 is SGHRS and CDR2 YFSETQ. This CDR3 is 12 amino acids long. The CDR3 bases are TGCGCCAGCAGCTTGGTTCCGAATGAGCAGTTCTTC. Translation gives CASSLVPNEQFF. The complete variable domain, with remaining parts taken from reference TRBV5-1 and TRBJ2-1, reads KAGVTQTPRYLIKTRGQQVTLSCSPISGHRSVSWYQQTPGQGLQFLFEYFSETQRNKGNFPGRFSGRQFSNSRSEMNVSTLELGDSALYLCASSLVPNEQFFGPGTRLTVL.

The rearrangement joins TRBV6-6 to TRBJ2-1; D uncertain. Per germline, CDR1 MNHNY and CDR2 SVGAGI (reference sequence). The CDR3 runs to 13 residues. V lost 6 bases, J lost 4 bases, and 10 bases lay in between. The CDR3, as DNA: TGTGCCAGCAGGACGACATTATACAATGAGCAGTTCTTC. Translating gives CASRTTLYNEQFF.

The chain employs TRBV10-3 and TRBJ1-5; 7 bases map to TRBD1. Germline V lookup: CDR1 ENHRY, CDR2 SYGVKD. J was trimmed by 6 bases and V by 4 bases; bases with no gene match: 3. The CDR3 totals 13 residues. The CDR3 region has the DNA TGTGCCATCAGTGTTCAGGGGGGTCAGCCCCAGCATTTT. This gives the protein CAISVQGGQPQHF.

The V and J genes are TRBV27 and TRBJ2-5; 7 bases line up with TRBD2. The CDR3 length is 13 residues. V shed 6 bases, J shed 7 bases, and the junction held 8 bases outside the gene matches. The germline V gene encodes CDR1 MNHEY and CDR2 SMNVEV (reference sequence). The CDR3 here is CASSAGAAGTQYF. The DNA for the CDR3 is TGTGCCAGCAGCGCGGGAGCGGCGGGGACCCAGTACTTC.

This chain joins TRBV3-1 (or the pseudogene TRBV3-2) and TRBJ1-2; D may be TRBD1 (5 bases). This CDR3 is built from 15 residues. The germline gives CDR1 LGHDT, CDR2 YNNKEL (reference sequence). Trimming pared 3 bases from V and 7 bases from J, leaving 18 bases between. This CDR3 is CASSQDVTGSSGYTF. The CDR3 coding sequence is TGTGCCAGCAGCCAGGATGTTACAGGTTCCAGTGGCTACACCTTC.

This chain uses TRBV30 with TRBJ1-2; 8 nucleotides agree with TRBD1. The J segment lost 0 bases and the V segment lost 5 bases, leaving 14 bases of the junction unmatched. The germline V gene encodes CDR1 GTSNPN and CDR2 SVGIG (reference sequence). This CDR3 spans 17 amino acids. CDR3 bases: TGTGCCTGGCTTCCCCGGGACAGGACATTTACTAACTATGGCTACACCTTC. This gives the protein CAWLPRDRTFTNYGYTF.

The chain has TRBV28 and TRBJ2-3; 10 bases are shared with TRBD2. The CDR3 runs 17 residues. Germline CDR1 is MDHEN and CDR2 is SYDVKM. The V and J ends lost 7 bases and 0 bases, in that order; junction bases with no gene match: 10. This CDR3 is CASNRGLAAPSTDTQYF. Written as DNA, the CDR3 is TGTGCCAGCAACCGTGGACTAGCGGCCCCTAGCACAGATACGCAGTATTTT.

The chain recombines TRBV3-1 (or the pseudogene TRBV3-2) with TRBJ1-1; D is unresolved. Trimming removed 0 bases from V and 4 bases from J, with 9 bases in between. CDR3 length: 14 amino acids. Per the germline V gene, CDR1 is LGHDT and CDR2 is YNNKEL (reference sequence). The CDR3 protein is CASSQDYSGTEAFF. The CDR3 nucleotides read TGTGCCAGCAGCCAAGATTACTCGGGCACTGAAGCTTTCTTT.